The clone carrying this T cell receptor (beta chain) was seen repeatedly, ten times or more. Its antigen is unknown. The CDR3 has 14 residues. Trimming removed 4 bases at V and 3 bases at J, with 13 bases between. CDR1 and CDR2 (germline): LNHNV, YYDKDF (reference sequence). The sample originates from a study of blood T cells in healthy people across ages. Regarding the study as a whole: The long-lived group displayed more naive CD4+ cells, plus higher diversity, than the aged donors did. Diversity of TCR beta per million T cells declined in a roughly linear way with age.

Drawing of peripheral blood yielded roughly 9.8 milliliters from each donor. The use of a sample-barcoded 5' primer and a J-beta primer mix characterized a second PCR of roughly 7 to 11 cycles. Every cDNA molecule carried a tag from a template-switch adaptor bearing 12 random nucleotides. In TCRdb, the 5' RACE reads were re-called with MiXCR into one record per CDR3 protein. The sample has about 1,500,000 distinct CDR3 sequences, 28% seen once. The TCR was taken from a woman in her twenties or thirties in good health. Sequenced: blood. The chain recombines TRBV15 with TRBJ2-7; perhaps TRBD1 as D (6 bases). CDR3 coding DNA: TGTGCCACCAGCATAGGGGGAGATCACTACGAGCAGTACTTC. Residues: CATSIGGDHYEQYF.